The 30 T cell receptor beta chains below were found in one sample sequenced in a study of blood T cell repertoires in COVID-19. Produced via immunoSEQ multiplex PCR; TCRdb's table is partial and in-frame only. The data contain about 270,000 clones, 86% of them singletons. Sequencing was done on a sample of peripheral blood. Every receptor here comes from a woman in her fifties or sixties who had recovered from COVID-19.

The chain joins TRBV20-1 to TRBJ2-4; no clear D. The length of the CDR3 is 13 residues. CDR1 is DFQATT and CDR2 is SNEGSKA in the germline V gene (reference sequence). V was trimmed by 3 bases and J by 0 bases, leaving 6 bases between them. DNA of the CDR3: TGCAGTGCTAGTCCCCTAGCCAAAAACATTCAGTACTTC. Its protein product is CSASPLAKNIQYF.

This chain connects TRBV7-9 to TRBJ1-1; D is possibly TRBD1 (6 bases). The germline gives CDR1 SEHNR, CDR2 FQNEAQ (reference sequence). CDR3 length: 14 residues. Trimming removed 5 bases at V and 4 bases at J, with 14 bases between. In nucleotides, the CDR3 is TGTGCCAGCAGCCTATCGACAGGTGGCACTGAAGCTTTCTTT. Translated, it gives CASSLSTGGTEAFF.

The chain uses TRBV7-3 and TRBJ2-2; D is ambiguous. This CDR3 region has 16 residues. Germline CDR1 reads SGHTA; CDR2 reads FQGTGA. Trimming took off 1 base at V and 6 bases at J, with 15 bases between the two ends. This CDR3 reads CASSLMGPNVAGELFF. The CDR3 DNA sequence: TGTGCCAGCAGCTTAATGGGCCCAAACGTCGCCGGGGAGCTGTTTTTT.

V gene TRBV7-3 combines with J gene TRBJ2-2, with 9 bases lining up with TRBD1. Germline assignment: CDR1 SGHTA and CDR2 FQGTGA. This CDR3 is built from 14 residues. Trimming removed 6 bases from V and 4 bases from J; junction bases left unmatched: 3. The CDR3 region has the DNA TGTGCCAGCAGGCCGACAGGGGGCACCGGGGAGCTGTTTTTT. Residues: CASRPTGGTGELFF. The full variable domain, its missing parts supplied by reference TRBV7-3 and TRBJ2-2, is GAGVSQTPSNKVTEKGKYVELRCDPISGHTALYWYRQSLGQGPEFLIYFQGTGAADDSGLPNDRFFAVRPEGSVSTLKIQRTERGDSAVYLCASRPTGGTGELFFGEGSRLTVL.

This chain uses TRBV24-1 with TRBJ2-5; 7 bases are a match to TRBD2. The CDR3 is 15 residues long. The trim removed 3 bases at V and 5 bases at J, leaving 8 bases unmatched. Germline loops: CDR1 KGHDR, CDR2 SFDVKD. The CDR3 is CATSDPSTSTETQYF. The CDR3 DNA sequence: TGTGCCACCAGTGATCCGTCGACTAGCACGGAGACCCAGTACTTC.

This chain's CDR3 is CASSLARGVVTDTQYF. CDR3 nucleotides: TGCGCCAGCAGCTTGGCTCGGGGGGTCGTCACAGATACGCAGTATTTT. V and J are TRBV5-1 and TRBJ2-3, with TRBD2 matching over 7 bases. Per germline, CDR1 SGHRS and CDR2 YFSETQ. The CDR3 is made up of 16 amino acids. Trimming cost V 0 bases and J 2 bases; bases outside gene matches: 6.

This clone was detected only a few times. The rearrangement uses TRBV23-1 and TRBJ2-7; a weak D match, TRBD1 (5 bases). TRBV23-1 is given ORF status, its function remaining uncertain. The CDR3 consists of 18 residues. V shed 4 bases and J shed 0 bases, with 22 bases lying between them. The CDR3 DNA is TGCGCCAGCAGTCGAATGTCTTCTGTACAGGTGAGCTCCTACGAGCAGTACTTC. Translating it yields CASSRMSSVQVSSYEQYF.

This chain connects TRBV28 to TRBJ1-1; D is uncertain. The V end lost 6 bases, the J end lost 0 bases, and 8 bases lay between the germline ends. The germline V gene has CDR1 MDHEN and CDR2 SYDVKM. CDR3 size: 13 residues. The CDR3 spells CASSVLLNTEAFF. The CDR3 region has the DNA TGTGCCAGCAGCGTCCTCTTGAACACTGAAGCTTTCTTT. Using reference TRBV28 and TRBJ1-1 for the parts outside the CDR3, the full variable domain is DVKVTQSSRYLVKRTGEKVFLECVQDMDHENMFWYRQDPGLGLRLIYFSYDVKMKEKGDIPEGYSVSREKKERFSLILESASTNQTSMYLCASSVLLNTEAFFGQGTRLTVV.

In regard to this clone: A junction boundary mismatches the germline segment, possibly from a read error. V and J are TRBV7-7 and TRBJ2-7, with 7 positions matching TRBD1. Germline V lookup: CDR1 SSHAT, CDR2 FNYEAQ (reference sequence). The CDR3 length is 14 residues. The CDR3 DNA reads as TGTGCTAGCAGCCGAGACAGGGACTCCTACGAGCAGTACTTC. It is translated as CASSRDRDSYEQYF. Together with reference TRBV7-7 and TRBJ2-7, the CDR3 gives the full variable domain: GAGVSQSPRYKVTKRGQDVTLRCDPISSHATLYWYQQALGQGPEFLTYFNYEAQPDKSGLPSDRFSAERPEGSISTLTIQRTEQRDSAMYRCASSRDRDSYEQYFGPGTRLTVT.

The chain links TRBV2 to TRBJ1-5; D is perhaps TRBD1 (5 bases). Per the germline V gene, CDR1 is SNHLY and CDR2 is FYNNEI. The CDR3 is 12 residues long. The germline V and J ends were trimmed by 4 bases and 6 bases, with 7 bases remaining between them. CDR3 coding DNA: TGTGCCAGCAGTGGACAGTTTCAGCCCCAGCATTTT. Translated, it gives CASSGQFQPQHF.

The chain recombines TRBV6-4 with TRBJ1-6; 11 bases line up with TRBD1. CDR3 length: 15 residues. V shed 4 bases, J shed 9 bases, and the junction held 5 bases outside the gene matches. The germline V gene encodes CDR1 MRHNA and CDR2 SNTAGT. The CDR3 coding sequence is TGTGCCAGCAGTGCGCTGGGACAGGGGGTTTCACCCCTCCACTTT. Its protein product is CASSALGQGVSPLHF.

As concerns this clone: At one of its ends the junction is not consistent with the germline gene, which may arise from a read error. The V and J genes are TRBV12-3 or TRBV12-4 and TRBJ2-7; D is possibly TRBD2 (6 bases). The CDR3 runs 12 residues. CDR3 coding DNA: TGTGCCAGCTCTTACTTGGGGGGACTTAGTCACTTC. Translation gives CASSYLGGLSHF.

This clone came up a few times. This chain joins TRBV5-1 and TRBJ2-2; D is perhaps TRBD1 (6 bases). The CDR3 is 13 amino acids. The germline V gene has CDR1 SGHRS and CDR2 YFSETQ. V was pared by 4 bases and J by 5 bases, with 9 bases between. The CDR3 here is CASSPDRTGELFF. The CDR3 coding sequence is TGCGCCAGCAGCCCCGACAGGACCGGGGAGCTGTTTTTT.

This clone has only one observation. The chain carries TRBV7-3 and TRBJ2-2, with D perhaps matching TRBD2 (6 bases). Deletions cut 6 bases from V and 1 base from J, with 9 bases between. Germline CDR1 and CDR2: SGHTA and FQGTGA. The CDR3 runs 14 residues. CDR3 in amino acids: CASRRDLNTGELFF. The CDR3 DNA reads TGTGCCAGCAGGCGGGACTTGAACACCGGGGAGCTGTTTTTT.

The CDR3, as DNA: TGTGCCAGCAGCCCAACAACTAGCGGGGGGGAGACCCAGTACTTC. This codes for CASSPTTSGGETQYF. The chain employs TRBV7-6 and TRBJ2-5, with TRBD2 matching 12 bases. Germline V gene sequence: CDR1 SGHVS, CDR2 FNYEAQ. This CDR3 has 15 amino acids. Trimming cost V 5 bases and J 5 bases; bases outside gene matches: 6.

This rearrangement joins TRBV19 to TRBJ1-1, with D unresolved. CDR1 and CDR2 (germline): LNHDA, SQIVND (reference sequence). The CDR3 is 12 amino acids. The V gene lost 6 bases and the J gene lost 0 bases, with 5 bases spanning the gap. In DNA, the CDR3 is TGTGCCAGTAGAGACATGAACACTGAAGCTTTCTTT. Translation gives CASRDMNTEAFF. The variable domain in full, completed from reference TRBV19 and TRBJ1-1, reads DGGITQSPKYLFRKEGQNVTLSCEQNLNHDAMYWYRQDPGQGLRLIYYSQIVNDFQKGDIAEGYSVSREKKESFPLTVTSAQKNPTAFYLCASRDMNTEAFFGQGTRLTVV.

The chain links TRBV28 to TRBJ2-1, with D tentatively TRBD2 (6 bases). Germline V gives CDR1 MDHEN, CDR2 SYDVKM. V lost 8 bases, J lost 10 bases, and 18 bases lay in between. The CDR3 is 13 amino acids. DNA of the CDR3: TGTGCCAGCGGAATCCGGAGGGATGGGGAGCAGTTCTTC. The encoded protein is CASGIRRDGEQFF.

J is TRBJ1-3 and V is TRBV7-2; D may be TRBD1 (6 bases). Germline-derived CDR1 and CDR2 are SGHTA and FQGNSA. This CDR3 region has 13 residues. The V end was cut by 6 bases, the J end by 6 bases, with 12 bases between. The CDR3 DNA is TGTGCCAGCAGTCCCGGGACATCAAACACCATATATTTT. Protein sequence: CASSPGTSNTIYF.

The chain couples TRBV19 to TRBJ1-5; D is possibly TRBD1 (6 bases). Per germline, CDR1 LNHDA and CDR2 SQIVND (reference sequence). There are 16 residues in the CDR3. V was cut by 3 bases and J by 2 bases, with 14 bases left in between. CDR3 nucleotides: TGTGCCAGTAGTATGTCAGGGGTTTTTGGCAATCAGCCCCAGCATTTT. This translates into CASSMSGVFGNQPQHF.

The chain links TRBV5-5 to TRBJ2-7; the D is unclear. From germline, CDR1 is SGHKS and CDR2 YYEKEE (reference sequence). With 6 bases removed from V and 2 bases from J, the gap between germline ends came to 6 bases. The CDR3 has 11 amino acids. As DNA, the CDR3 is TGTGCCAGCACCCGTACCTACGAGCAGTACTTC. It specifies CASTRTYEQYF. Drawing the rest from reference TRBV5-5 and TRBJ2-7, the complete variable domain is DAGVTQSPTHLIKTRGQQVTLRCSPISGHKSVSWYQQVLGQGPQFIFQYYEKEERGRGNFPDRFSARQFPNYSSELNVNALLLGDSALYLCASTRTYEQYFGPGTRLTVT.

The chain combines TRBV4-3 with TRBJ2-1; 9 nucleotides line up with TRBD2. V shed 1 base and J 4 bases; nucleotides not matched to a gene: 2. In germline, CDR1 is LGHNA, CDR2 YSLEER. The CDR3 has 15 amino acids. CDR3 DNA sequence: TGCGCCAGCAGCCAAGGGACTAGCGTTTACAATGAGCAGTTCTTC. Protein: CASSQGTSVYNEQFF.

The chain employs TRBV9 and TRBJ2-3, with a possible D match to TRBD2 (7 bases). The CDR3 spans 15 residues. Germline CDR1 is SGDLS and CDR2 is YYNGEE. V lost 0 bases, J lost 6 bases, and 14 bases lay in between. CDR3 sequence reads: CASSVVGGAGDTQYF. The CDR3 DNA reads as TGTGCCAGCAGCGTAGTGGGGGGGGCAGGCGATACGCAGTATTTT.

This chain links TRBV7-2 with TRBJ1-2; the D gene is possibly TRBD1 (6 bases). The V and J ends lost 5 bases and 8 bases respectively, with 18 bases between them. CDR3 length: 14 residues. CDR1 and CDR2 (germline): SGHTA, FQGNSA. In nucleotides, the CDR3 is TGTGCCAGCAGCACAAATACAGGGTTTTGGGGCTACACCTTC. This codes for CASSTNTGFWGYTF.

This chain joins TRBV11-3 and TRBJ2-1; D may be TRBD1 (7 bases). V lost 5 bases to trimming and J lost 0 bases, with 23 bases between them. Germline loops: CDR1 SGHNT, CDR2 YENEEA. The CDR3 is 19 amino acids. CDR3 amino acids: CASSRRGRGTTSSYNEQFF. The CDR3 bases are TGTGCCAGCAGCCGGAGGGGGCGGGGTACCACTAGCTCCTACAATGAGCAGTTCTTC. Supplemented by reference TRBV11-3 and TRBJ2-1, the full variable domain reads EAGVVQSPRYKIIEKKQPVAFWCNPISGHNTLYWYLQNLGQGPELLIRYENEEAVDDSQLPKDRFSAERLKGVDSTLKIQPAELGDSAVYLCASSRRGRGTTSSYNEQFFGPGTRLTVL.

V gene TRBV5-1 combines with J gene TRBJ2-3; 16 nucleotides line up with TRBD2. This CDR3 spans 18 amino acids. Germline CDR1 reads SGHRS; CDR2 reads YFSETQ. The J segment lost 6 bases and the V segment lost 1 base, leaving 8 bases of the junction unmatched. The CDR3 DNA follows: TGCGCCAGCAGCTTGTTCGGGACTAGCGGGGGGGCCGCTGATACGCAGTATTTT. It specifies CASSLFGTSGGAADTQYF.

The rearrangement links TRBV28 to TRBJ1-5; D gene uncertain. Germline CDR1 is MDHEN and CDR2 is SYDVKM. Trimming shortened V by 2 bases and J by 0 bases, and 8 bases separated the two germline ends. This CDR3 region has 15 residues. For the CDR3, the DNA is TGTGCCAGCAGTTTAGACTCCGATAGCAATCAGCCCCAGCATTTT. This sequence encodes CASSLDSDSNQPQHF.

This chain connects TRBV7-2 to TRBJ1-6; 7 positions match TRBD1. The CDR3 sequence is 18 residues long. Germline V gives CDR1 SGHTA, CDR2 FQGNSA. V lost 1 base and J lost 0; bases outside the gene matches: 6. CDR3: CASSLEGQSSSYNSPLHF. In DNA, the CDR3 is TGTGCCAGCAGCTTAGAGGGACAGTCAAGCTCCTATAATTCACCCCTCCACTTT.

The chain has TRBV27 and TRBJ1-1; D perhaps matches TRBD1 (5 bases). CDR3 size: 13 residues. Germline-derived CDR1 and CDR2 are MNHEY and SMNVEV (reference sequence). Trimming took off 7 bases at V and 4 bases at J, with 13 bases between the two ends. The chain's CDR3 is CASTQLGGTEAFF. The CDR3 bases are TGTGCCAGCACCCAGTTGGGGGGCACTGAAGCTTTCTTT.

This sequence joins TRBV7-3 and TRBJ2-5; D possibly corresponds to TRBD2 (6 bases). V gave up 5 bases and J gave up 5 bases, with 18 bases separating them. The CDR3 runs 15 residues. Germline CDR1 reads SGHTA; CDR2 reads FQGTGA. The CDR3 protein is CASSPQAGPEETQYF. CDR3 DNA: TGTGCCAGCAGCCCGCAGGCGGGGCCAGAGGAGACCCAGTACTTC.

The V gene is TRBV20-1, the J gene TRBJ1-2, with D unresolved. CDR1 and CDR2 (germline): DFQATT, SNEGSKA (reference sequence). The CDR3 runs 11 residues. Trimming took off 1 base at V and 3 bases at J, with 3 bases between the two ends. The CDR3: CSARGDYGYTF. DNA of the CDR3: TGCAGTGCTAGAGGAGACTATGGCTACACCTTC.